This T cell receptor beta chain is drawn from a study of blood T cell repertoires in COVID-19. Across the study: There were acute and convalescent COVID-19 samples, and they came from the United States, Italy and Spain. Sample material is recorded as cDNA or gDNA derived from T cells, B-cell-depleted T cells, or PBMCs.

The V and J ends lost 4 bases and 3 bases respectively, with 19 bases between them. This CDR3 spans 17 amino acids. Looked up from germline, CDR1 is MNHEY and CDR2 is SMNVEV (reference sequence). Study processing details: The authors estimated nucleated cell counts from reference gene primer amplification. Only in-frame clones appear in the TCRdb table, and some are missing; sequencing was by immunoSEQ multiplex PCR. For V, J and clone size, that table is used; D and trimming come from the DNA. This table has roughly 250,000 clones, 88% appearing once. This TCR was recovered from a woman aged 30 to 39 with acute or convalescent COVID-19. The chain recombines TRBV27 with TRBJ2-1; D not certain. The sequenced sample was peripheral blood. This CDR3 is CASSSPPLSVVYNEQFF. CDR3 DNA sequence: TGTGCCAGCAGTTCCCCCCCCCTTAGTGTGGTCTACAATGAGCAGTTCTTC.